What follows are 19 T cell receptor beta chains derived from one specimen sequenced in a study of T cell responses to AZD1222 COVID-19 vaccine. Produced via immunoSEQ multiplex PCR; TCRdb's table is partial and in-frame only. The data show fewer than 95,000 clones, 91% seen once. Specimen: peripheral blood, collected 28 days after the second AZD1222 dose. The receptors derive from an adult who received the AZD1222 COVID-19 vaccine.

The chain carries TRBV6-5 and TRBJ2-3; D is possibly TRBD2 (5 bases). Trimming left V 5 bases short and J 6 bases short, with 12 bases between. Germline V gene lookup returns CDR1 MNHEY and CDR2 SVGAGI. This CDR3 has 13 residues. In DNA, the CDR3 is TGTGCCAGCAGTCAGAGGGTTGCGGATACGCAGTATTTT. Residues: CASSQRVADTQYF.

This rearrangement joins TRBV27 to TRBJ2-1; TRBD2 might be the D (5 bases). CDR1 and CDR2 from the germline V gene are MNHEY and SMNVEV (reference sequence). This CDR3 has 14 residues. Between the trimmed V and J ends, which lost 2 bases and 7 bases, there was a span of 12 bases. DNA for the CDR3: TGTGCCAGCAGTTTAGGAGGAGTGGGGAATGAGCAGTTCTTC. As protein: CASSLGGVGNEQFF.

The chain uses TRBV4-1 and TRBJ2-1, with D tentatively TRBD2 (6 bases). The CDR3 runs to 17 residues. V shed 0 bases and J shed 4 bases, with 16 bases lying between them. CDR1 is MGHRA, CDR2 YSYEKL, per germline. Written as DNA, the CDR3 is TGCGCCAGCAGCCAAGACCCGCGCGGGACCCAATACAATGAGCAGTTCTTC. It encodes CASSQDPRGTQYNEQFF.

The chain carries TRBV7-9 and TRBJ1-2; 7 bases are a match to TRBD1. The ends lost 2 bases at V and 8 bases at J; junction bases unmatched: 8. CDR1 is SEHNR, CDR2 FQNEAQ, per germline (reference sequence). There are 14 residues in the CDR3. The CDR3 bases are TGTGCCAGCAGCTTATCGCAGGGGGGAGGAGGCTACACCTTC. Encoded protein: CASSLSQGGGGYTF.

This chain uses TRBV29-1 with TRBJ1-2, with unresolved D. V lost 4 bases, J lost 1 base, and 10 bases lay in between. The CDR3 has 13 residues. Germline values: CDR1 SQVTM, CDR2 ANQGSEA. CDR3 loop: CSVGTELNYGYTF. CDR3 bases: TGCAGCGTTGGGACGGAACTTAACTATGGCTACACCTTC.

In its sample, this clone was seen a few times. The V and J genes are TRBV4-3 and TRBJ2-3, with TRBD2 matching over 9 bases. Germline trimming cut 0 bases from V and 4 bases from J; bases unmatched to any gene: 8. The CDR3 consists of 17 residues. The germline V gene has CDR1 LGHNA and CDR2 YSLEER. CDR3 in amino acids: CASSQDTAGGGPDTQYF. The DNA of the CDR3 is TGCGCCAGCAGCCAAGATACGGCGGGAGGGGGACCAGATACGCAGTATTTT.

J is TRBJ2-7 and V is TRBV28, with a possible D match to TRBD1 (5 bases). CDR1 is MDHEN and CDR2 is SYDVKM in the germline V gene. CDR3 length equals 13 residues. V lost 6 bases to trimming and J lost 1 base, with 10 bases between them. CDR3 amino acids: CASRRQSSYEQYF. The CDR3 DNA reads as TGTGCCAGCAGACGACAGTCATCCTACGAGCAGTACTTC.

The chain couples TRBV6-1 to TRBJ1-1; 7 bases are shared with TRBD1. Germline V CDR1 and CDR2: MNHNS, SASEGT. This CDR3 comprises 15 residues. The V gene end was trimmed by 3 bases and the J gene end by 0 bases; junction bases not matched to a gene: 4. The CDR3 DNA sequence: TGTGCCAGCAGTGATAGGGGACAGATGAACACTGAAGCTTTCTTT. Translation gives CASSDRGQMNTEAFF.

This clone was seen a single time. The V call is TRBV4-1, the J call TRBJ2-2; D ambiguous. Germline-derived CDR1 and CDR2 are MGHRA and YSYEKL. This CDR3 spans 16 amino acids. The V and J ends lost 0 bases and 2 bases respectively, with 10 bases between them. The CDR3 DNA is TGCGCCAGCAGCCAAGAAGACCATTATAACACCGGGGAGCTGTTTTTT. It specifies CASSQEDHYNTGELFF.

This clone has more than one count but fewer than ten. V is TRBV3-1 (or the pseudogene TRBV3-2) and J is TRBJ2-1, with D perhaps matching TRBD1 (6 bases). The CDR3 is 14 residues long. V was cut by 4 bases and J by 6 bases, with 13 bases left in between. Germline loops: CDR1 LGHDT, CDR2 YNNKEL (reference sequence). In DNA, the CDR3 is TGTGCCAGCAGCCGGACAGACGGGTTCAATGAGCAGTTCTTC. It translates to CASSRTDGFNEQFF.

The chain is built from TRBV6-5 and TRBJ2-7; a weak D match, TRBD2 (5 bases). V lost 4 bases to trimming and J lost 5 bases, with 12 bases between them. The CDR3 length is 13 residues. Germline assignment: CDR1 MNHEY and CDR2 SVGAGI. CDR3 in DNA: TGTGCCAGCAGTTCCTTACTAGTGAACGAGCAGTACTTC. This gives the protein CASSSLLVNEQYF.

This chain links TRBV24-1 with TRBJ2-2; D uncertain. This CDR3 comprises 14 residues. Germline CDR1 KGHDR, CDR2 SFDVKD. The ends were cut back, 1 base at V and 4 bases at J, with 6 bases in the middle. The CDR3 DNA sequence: TGTGCCACCAGTGATTTTCCTGCCACCGGGGAGCTGTTTTTT. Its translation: CATSDFPATGELFF.

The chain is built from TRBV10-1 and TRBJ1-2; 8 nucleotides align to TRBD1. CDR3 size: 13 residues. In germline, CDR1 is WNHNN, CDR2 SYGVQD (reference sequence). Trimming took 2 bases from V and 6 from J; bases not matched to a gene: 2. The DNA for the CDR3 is TGCGCCAGCAGTGAGCAGGGGGCGCATGGCTACACCTTC. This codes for CASSEQGAHGYTF.

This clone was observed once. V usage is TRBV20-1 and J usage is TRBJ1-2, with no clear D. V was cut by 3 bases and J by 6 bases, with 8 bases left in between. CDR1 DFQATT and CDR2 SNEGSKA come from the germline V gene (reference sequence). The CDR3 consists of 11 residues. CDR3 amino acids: CSASRRDGYTF. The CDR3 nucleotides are TGCAGTGCTAGCCGGCGAGATGGCTACACCTTC.

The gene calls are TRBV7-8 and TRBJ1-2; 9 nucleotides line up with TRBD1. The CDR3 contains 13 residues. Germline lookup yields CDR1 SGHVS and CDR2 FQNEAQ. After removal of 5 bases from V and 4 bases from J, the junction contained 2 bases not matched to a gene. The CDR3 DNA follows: TGTGCCAGCAGCCGACAGGGGGGCTATGGCTACACCTTC. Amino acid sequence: CASSRQGGYGYTF.

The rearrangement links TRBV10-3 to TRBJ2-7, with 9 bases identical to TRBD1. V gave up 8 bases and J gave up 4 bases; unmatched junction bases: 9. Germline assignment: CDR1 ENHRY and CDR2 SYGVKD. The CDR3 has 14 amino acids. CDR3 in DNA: TGTGCCATCCAGAGGGACAGGGCCGAGTACGAGCAGTACTTC. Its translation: CAIQRDRAEYEQYF.

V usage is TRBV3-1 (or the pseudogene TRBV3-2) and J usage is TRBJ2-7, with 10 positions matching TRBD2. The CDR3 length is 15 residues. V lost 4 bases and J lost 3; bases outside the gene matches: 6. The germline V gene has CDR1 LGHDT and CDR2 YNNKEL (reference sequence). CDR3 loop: CASSPAGTSDYEQYF. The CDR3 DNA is TGTGCCAGCAGCCCTGCAGGGACTAGCGACTACGAGCAGTACTTC.

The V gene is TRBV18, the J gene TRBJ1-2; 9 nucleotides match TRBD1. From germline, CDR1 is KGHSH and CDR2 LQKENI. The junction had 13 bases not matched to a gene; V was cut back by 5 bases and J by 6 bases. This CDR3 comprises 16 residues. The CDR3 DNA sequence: TGTGCCAGCTCATTGGGCACAGGGGGCGCTGGGGATGGCTACACCTTC. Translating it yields CASSLGTGGAGDGYTF.

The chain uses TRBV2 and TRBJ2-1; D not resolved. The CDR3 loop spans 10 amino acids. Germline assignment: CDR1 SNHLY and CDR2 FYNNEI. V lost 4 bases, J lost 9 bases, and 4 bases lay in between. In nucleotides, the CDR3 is TGTGCCAGCAGTGTTAGTGAGCAGTTCTTC. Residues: CASSVSEQFF.